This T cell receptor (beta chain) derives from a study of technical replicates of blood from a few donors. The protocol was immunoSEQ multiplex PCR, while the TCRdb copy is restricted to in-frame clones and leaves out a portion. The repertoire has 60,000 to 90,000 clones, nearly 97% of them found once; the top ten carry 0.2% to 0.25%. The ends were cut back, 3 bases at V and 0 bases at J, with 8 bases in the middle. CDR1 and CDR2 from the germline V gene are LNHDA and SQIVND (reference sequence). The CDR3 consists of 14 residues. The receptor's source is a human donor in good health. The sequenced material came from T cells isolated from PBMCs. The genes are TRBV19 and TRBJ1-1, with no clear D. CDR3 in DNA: TGTGCCAGTAGTATCCGAGGGTTGAACACTGAAGCTTTCTTT. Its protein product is CASSIRGLNTEAFF.